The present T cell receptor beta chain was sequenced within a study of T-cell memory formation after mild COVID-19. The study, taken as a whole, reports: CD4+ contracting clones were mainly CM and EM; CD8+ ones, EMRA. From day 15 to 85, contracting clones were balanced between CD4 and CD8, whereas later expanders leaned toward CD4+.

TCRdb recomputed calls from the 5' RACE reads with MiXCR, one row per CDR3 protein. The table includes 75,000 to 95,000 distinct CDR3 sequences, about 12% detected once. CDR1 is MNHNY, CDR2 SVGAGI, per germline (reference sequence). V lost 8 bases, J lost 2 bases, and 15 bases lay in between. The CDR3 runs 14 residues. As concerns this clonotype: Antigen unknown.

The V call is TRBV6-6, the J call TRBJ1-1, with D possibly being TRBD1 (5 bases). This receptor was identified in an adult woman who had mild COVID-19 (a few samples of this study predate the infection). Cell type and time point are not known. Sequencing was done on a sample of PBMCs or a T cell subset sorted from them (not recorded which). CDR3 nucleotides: TGTGCCAGCCTTATGAGGGGAGCAAACACTGAAGCTTTCTTT. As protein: CASLMRGANTEAFF.